This paragraph reports one T cell receptor (beta chain). Its antigen is still unknown. Germline V lookup: CDR1 SGHTA, CDR2 FQGNSA. The V end lost 5 bases, the J end lost 0 bases, and 14 bases lay between the germline ends. The CDR3 spans 17 residues. These data belong to a study of blood T cells in healthy people across ages. General study points: From one million sequenced T cells, diversity estimates were lower bounds. In older individuals, TCR beta diversity per million T cells was lower, falling roughly linearly with age.

For the second PCR, which ran for about 7 to 11 cycles, a sample-barcoded 5' primer and a J-beta primer mix were used. TCRdb redid the calling of the 5' RACE reads with MiXCR, one entry per CDR3 protein. The sample lists 550,000 to 700,000 distinct CDR3 sequences, roughly a quarter occurring once. Donors gave around 10 milliliters of peripheral blood apiece. The clonotype was recovered from a woman in her 70s in good health. The specimen was blood. V usage is TRBV7-2 and J usage is TRBJ2-6, with unresolved D. The chain's CDR3 is CASSPEIVGSGANVLTF. The CDR3 coding sequence is TGTGCCAGCAGCCCAGAGATAGTAGGCTCTGGGGCCAACGTCCTGACTTTC.